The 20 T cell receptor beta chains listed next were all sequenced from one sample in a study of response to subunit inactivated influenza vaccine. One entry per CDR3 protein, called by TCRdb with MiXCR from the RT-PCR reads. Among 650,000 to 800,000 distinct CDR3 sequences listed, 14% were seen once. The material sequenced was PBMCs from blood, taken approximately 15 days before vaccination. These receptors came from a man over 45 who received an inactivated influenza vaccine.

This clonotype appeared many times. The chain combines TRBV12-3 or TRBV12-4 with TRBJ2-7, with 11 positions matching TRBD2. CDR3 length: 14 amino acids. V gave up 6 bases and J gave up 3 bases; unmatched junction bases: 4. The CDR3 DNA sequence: TGTGCCAGCAGGCTTACTAGCGGGAGCTACGAGCAGTACTTC. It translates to CASRLTSGSYEQYF.

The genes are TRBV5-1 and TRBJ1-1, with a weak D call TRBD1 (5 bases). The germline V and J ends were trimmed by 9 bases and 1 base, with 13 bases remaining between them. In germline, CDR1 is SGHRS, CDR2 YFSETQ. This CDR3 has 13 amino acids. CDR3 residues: CATKGPGNTEAFF. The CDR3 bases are TGCGCCACCAAGGGGCCGGGGAACACTGAAGCTTTCTTT.

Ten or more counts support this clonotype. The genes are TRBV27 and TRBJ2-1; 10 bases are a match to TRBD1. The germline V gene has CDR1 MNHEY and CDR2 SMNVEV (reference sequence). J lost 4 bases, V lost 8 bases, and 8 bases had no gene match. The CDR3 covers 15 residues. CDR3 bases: TGTGCCAGCCATACCGGGACAGGGGTATACAATGAGCAGTTCTTC. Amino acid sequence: CASHTGTGVYNEQFF.

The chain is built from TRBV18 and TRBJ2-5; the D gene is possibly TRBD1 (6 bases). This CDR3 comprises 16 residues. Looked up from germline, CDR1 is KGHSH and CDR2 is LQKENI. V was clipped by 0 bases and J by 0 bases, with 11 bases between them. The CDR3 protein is CASSPPGQRYQETQYF. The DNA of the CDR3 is TGTGCCAGCTCACCACCGGGACAAAGGTACCAAGAGACCCAGTACTTC.

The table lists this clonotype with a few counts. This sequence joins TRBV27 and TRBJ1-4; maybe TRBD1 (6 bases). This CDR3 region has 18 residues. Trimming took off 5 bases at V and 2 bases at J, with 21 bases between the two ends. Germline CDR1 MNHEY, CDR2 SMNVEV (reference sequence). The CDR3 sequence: CASSLPGHYTRTNEKLFF. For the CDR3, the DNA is TGTGCCAGCAGTCTACCGGGACACTACACCCGCACTAATGAAAAACTGTTTTTT.

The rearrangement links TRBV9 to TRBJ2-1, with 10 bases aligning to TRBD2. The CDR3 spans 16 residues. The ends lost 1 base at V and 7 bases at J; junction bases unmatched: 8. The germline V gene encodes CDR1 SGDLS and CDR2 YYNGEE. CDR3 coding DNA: TGTGCCAGCAGCGTAATGAGCGGGAGGGCCCCAAATGAGCAGTTCTTC. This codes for CASSVMSGRAPNEQFF.

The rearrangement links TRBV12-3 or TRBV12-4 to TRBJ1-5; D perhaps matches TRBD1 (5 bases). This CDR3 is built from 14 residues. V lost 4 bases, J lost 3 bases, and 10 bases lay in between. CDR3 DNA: TGTGCCAGCAGTTATCGGGGGTACAATCAGCCCCAGCATTTT. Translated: CASSYRGYNQPQHF.

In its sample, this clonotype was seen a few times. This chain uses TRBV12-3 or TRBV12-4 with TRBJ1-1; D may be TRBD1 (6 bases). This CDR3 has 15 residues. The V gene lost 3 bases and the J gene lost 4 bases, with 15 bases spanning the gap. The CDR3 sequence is CASSFTGRGFTEAFF. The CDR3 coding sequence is TGTGCCAGCAGTTTTACAGGGAGAGGGTTCACTGAAGCTTTCTTT.

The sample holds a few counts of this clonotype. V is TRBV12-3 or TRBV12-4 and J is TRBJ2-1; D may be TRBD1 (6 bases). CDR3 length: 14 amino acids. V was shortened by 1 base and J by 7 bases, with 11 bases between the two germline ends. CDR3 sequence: CASSLGRTENEQFF. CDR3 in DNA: TGTGCCAGCAGTTTAGGCCGGACAGAGAATGAGCAGTTCTTC.

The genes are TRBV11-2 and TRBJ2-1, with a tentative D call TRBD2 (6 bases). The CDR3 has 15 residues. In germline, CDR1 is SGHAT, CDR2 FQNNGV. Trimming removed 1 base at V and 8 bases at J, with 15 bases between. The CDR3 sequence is CASSLGVWRAYEQFF. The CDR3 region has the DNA TGTGCCAGCAGCTTAGGGGTGTGGAGGGCCTATGAGCAGTTCTTC.

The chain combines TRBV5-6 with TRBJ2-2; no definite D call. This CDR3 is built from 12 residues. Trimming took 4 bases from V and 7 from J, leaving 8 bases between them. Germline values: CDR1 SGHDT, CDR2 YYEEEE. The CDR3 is CASSLDLGELFF. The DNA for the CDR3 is TGTGCCAGCAGCCTAGACCTCGGGGAGCTGTTTTTT. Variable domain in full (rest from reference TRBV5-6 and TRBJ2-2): DAGVTQSPTHLIKTRGQQVTLRCSPKSGHDTVSWYQQALGQGPQFIFQYYEEEERQRGNFPDRFSGHQFPNYSSELNVNALLLGDSALYLCASSLDLGELFFGEGSRLTVL.

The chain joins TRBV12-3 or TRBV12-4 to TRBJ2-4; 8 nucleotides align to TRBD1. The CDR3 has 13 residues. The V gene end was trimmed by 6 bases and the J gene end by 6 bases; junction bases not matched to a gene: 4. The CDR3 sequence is CASRIGTGNIQYF. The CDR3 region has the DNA TGTGCCAGCAGAATAGGGACAGGAAACATTCAGTACTTC.

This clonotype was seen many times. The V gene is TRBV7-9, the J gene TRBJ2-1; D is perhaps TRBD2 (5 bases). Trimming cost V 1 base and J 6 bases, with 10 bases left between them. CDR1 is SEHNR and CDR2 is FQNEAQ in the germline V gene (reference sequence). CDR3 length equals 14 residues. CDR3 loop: CASSLGVDSNEQFF. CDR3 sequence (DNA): TGTGCCAGCAGCTTAGGAGTGGACTCCAATGAGCAGTTCTTC.

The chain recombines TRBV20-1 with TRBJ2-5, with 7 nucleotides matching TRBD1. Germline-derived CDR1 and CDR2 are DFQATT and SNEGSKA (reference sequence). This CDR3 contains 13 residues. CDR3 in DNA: TGCAGCGCCCGGGACAGACACCAAGAGACCCAGTACTTC. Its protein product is CSARDRHQETQYF.

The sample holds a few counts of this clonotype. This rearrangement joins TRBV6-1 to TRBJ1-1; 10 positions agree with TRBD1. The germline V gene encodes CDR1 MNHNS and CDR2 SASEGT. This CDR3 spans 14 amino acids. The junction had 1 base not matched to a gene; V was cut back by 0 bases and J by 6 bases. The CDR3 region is CASSEAGTGAEAFF. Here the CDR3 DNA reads TGTGCCAGCAGTGAAGCGGGGACAGGGGCTGAAGCTTTCTTT.

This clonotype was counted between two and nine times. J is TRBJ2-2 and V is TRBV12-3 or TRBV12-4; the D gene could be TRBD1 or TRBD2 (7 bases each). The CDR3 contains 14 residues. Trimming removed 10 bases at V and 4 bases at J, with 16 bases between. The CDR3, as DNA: TGTGCCAACAAACAGGGGAGGGGCACCGGGGAGCTGTTTTTT. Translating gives CANKQGRGTGELFF.

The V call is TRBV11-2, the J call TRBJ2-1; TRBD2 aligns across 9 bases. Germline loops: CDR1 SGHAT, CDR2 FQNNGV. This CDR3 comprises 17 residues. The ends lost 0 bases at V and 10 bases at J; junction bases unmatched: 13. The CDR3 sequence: CASSLDFPSGIRREQFF. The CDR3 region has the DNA TGTGCCAGCAGCTTAGATTTCCCTAGCGGGATTCGGAGAGAGCAGTTCTTC.

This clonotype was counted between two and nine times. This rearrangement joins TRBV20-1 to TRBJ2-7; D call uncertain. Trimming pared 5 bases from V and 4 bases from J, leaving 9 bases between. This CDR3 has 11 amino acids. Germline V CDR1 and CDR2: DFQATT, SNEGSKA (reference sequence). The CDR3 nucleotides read TGCAGTGCTGTTGACTTGTACGAGCAGTACTTC. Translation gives CSAVDLYEQYF.

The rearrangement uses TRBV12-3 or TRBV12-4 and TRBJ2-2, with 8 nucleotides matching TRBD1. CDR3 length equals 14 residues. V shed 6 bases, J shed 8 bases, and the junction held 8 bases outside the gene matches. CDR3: CASRPGTGEGELFF. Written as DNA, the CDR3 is TGTGCCAGCAGACCCGGGACAGGTGAAGGGGAGCTGTTTTTT.

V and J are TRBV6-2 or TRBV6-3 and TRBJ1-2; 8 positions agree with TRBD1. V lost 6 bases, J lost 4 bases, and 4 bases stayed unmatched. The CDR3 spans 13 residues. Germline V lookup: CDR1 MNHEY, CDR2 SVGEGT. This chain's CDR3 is CASRMTGVYGYTF. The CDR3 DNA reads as TGTGCCAGCAGGATGACAGGGGTCTATGGCTACACCTTC.